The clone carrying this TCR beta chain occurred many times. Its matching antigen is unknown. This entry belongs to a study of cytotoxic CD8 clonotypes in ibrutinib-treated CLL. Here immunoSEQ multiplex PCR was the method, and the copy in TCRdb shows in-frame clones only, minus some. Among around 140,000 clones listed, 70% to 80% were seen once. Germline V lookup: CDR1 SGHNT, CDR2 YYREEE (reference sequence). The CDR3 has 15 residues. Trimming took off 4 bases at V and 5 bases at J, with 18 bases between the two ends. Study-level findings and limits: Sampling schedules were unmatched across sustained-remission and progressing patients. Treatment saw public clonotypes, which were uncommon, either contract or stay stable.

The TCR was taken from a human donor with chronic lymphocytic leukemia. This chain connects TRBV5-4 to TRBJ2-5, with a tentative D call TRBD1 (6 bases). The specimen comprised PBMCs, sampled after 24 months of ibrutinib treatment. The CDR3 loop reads CASSQQGMGWETQYF. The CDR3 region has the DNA TGTGCCAGCAGCCAACAGGGTATGGGTTGGGAGACCCAGTACTTC.